This TCR beta chain was captured in a study of shared clonotypes between healthy human individuals (dated by TCRdb to the early 2020s). About the study as a whole: The cohort comprised a couple of women and three men aged 18 to 49 years. To estimate repertoire size and how much clonotypes are shared between individuals, the study performed deep sequencing of blood TCR repertoires from 4 to 6 healthy adults. Leukapheresis yielded between about 0.8 and 9.5 billion PBMCs per donor. Per donor, three plates each were used for CD4 naive and CD4 memory, two for CD8 naive, and one for CD8 memory. Libraries were prepared and TCR repertoires were sequenced by different laboratories using diverse techniques, in order to increase sequencing depth and limit assay-specific biases. General findings and caveats noted by the study authors: Naive subsets generally had larger estimated clonotype richness than memory subsets. Higher generation probabilities were observed for clonotypes shared by all four sorted-subset donors than for non-shared clonotypes. Across a few donors, 5% to 6% of naive CD4, roughly 3.5% of naive CD8, under 2.5% of memory CD4, and roughly 0.41% of memory CD8 clonotypes were shared. Only blood was sampled, and tissue TCR repertoires likely differ from those in blood. Because the study included only a small number of donors, the genetic and exposure-history diversity represented was limited. Pairwise subsampling indicated that sequencing depth was expected to affect the degree of clonotype sharing among donors. Rarefaction of sorted-subset datasets indicated incomplete sequencing despite the large sequencing depth.

Donors were healthy HIV-negative adults with no recently reported acute infections or vaccinations. All donors were Caucasian adults living in Nashville, Tennessee, USA. CD8 memory samples were composed of magnetically selected CD45RO+ cells combined with CCR7-negative CD45RA+ effector memory (TemRA) cells. Blood was collected by leukapheresis, and PBMCs were isolated by Ficoll-Histopaque density gradient centrifugation and then cryopreserved in liquid nitrogen vapor phase. Analytical flow cytometry was used to check the purity and quantity of each magnetically sorted T cell population. Genomic DNA was isolated from every sorted fraction and measured by UV absorbance on a Nanodrop 2000c. Regarding this clone: The antigen this receptor binds is unknown. One base away there is no much larger clone; base qualities are not given.

TCR CDR3 regions were amplified from genomic DNA by multiplex PCR using the deep immunoSEQ assay. Extracted genomic DNA from each cell subset was distributed evenly across all wells of several immunoSEQ 96-well plates, and each plate was treated as a replicate. For sorted subsets, roughly 200 ng of genomic DNA, equivalent to 25,000 to 35,000 T cell genomes, went into each replicate PCR. Purified libraries were quantified with a Qubit 3.0 fluorometer, sized on a Bioanalyzer 2100, and re-quantified with the KAPA Library Quantification kit. A separate single-read 150-cycle Illumina NextSeq 550 flow cell was used to sequence each immunoSEQ 96-well plate. In the original analysis: Because the immunoSEQ output included only junctional sequences and no quality scores, the filtering could not be the same as the filtering used for full-length reads. To assign V/J genes and CDR3, sequences were annotated against IMGT germline references using PyIR, a Python wrapper for IgBLAST v1.9. Reads were removed for weak V/J assignments (E-value above 1e-6), missing CDR3, stop codons, out-of-frame junctions, or ambiguous translated residues. V3J clonotypes were defined by identical inferred V gene, J gene, and CDR3 amino acid sequence. The percentage overlap between two repertoires was calculated by dividing the number of shared unique clonotypes by the size of the smaller repertoire. Repertoire richness was assessed with RTK rarefaction, the Chao1 estimator, and Recon v2.1 estimates of unobserved clonotypes. OLGA was used to compute generation probabilities for all TCRbeta clonotypes that the gDNA method yielded from several donors. Held by TCRdb, this immuneACCESS table contains in-frame sequences only and omits some clones. Under half of the omission traces to an unresolved V gene where checked; the cause of the rest is unknown. V, J and clone size are those of that table, while D and trimming were read from the DNA. The sample table shows approximately 320,000 clones, and around 86% are seen once. Clones ranked in the top ten supply about 17% of the sample.

The specimen was memory CD8+ T cells sorted from blood. The cell subset or site tag for this specimen amounts to: CD45RO+ cells pooled with CCR7-negative TemRA cells. The sequence derives from a man aged 18 to 35 in good health.

The CDR3: CSVEDLNTEAFF. At the DNA level, the sequence is TGCAGCGTGGAGGACCTGAACACTGAAGCTTTCTTT. Recombination joined TRBV29-1 with TRBJ1-1; no D segment can be confidently identified. The CDR3 starts with the cysteine, ends with the phenylalanine, and has 12 residues. CDR3 DNA is the only sequence kept; it has 36 bases, read in frame from the first base. The germline ends are 8 bases apart after V is trimmed by 6 bases and J by 0 bases. For CDR1 and CDR2, the germline V gene lists SQVTM and ANQGSEA.